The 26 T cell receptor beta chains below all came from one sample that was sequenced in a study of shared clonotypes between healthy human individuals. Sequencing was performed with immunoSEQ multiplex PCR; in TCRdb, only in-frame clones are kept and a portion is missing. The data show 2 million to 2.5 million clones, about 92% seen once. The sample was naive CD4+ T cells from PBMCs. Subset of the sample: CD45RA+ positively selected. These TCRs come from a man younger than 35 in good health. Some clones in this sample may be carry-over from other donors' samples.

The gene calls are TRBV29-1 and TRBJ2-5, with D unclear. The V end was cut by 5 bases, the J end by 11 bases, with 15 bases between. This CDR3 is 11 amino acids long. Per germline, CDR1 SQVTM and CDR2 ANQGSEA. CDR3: CSVSSNWSQYF. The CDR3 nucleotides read TGCAGCGTTTCCAGCAACTGGAGTCAGTACTTC. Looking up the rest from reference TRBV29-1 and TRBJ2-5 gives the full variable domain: SAVISQKPSRDICQRGTSLTIQCQVDSQVTMMFWYRQQPGQSLTLIATANQGSEATYESGFVIDKFPISRPNLTFSTLTVSNMSPEDSSIYLCSVSSNWSQYFGPGTRLLVL.

The CDR3 is CASSSDRDGYGYTF. The DNA for the CDR3 is TGTGCCAGCAGCTCGGACAGGGACGGCTATGGCTACACCTTC. This sequence joins TRBV7-9 and TRBJ1-2, with 8 bases matching TRBD1. V was clipped by 4 bases and J by 4 bases; unmatched bases: 5. This CDR3 has 14 amino acids. Per the germline V gene, CDR1 is SEHNR and CDR2 is FQNEAQ (reference sequence).

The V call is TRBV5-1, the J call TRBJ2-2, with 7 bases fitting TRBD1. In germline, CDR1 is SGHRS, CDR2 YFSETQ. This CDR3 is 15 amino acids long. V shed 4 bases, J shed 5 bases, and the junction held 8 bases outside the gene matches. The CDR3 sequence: CASSLGDSPTGELFF. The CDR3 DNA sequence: TGCGCCAGCAGCCTCGGGGACAGCCCTACCGGGGAGCTGTTTTTT.

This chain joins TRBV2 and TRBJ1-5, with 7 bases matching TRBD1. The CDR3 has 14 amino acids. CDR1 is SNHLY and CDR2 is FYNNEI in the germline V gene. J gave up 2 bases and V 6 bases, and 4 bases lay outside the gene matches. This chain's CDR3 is CASRRDRGNQPQHF. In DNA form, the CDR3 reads TGTGCCAGCAGGAGAGACAGGGGCAATCAGCCCCAGCATTTT.

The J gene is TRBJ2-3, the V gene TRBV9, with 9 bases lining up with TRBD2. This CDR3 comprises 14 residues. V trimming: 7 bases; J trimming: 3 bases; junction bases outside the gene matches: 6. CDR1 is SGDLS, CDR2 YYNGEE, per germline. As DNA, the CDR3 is TGTGCCAGCTCGCTGCGGGAGGGTACAGATACGCAGTATTTT. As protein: CASSLREGTDTQYF.

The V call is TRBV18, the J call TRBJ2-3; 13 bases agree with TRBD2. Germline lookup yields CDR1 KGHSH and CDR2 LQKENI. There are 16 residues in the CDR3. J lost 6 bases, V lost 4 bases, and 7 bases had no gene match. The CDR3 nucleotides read TGTGCCAGCTCACACCGGACTAGCGGGAGTGTGGATACGCAGTATTTT. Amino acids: CASSHRTSGSVDTQYF. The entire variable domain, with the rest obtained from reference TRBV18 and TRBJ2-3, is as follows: NAGVMQNPRHLVRRRGQEARLRCSPMKGHSHVYWYRQLPEEGLKFMVYLQKENIIDESGMPKERFSAEFPKEGPSILRIQQVVRGDSAAYFCASSHRTSGSVDTQYFGPGTRLTVL.

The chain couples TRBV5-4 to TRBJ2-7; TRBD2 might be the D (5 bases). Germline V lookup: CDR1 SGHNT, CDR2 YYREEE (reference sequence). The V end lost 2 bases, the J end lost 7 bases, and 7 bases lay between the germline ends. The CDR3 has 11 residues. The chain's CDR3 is CASSFSGEQYF. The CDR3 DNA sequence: TGTGCCAGCAGCTTTTCGGGGGAGCAGTACTTC.

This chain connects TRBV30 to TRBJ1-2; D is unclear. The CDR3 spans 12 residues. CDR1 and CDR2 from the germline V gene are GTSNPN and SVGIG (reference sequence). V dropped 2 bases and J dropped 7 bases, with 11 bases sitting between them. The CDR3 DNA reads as TGTGCCTGGAGTCCTGCTAGTTCTGGCTACACCTTC. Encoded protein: CAWSPASSGYTF.

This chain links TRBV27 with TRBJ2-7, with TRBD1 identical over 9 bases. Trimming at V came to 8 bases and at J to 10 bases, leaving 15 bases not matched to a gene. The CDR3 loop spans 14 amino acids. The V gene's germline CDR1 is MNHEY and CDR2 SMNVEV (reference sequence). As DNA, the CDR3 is TGTGCCAGCGGGGGGAACAGGGGGCTTTCAACCCAGTACTTC. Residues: CASGGNRGLSTQYF.

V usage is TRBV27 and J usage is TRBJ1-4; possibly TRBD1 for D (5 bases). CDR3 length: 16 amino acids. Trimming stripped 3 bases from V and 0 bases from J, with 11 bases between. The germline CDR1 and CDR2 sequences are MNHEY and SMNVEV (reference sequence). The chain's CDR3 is CASSFDLGATNEKLFF. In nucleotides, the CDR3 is TGTGCCAGCAGTTTCGATTTGGGGGCAACTAATGAAAAACTGTTTTTT.

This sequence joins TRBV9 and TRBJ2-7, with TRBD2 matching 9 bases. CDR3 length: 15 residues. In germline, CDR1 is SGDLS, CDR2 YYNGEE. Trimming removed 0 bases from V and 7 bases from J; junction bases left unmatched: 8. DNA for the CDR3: TGTGCCAGCAGCGTAGTGGCTAGCGGGACCGGAGAGCAGTACTTC. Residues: CASSVVASGTGEQYF.

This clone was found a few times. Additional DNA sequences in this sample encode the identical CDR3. CDR3 sequence: CASSLEADTQYF. CDR3 sequence (DNA): TGTGCCAGCAGCTTAGAAGCAGATACGCAGTATTTT. The chain employs TRBV7-9 and TRBJ2-3, with D unclear. CDR1 and CDR2 (germline): SEHNR, FQNEAQ (reference sequence). V was trimmed by 1 base and J by 4 bases, leaving 3 bases between them. This CDR3 has 12 residues. Drawing the rest from reference TRBV7-9 and TRBJ2-3, the complete variable domain is DTGVSQNPRHKITKRGQNVTFRCDPISEHNRLYWYRQTLGQGPEFLTYFQNEAQLEKSRLLSDRFSAERPKGSFSTLEIQRTEQGDSAMYLCASSLEADTQYFGPGTRLTVL.

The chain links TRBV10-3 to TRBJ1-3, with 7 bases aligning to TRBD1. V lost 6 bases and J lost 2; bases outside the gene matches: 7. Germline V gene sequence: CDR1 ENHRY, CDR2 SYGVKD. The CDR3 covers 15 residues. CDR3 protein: CAIRRTGRAGNTIYF. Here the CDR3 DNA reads TGTGCCATCAGACGGACAGGCCGGGCTGGAAACACCATATATTTT.

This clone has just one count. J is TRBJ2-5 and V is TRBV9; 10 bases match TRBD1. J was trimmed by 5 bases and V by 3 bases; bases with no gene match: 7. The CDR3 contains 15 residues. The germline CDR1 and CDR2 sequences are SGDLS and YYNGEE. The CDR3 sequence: CASSATGTGVETQYF. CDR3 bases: TGTGCCAGCAGCGCGACCGGGACAGGGGTGGAGACCCAGTACTTC.

The CDR3 DNA reads TGTGCCAGTAGTAGAGAGCGACTAGCGGGGCCCCAAGAGACCCAGTACTTC. Protein sequence: CASSRERLAGPQETQYF. The J gene is TRBJ2-5, the V gene TRBV19; 11 nucleotides match TRBD2. The CDR3 spans 17 residues. Trimming removed 4 bases from V and 1 base from J; junction bases left unmatched: 8. The V gene's germline CDR1 is LNHDA and CDR2 SQIVND (reference sequence).

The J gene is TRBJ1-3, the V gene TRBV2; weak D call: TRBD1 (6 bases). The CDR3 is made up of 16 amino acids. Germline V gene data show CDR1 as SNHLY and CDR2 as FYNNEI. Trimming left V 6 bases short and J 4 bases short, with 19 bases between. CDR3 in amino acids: CASRGGQGLIGNTIYF. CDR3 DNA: TGTGCCAGCAGAGGCGGCCAGGGGCTAATCGGAAACACCATATATTTT.

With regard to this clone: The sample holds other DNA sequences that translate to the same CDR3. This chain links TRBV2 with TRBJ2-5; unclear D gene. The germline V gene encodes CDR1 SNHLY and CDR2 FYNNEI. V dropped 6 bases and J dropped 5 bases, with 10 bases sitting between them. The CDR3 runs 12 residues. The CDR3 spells CASSVLGETQYF. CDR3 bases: TGTGCCAGCAGCGTACTGGGCGAGACCCAGTACTTC.

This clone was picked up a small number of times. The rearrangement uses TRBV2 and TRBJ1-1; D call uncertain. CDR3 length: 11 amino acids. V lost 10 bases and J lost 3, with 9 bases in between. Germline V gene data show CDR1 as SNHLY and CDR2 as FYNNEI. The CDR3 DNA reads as TGTGCCACCTCGGATGACACTGAAGCTTTCTTT. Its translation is CATSDDTEAFF.

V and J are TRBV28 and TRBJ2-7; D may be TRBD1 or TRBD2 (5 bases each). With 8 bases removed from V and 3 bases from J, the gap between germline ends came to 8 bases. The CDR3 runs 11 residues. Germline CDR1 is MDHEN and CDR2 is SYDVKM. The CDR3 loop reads CASGTHYEQYF. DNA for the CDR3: TGTGCCAGCGGGACCCACTACGAGCAGTACTTC.

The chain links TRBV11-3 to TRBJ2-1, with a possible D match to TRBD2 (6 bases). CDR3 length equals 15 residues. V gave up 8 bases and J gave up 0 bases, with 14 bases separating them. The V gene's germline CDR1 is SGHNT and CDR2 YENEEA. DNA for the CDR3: TGTGCCAGCTCCCCCCCCGGGAGCTCCTACAATGAGCAGTTCTTC. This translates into CASSPPGSSYNEQFF.

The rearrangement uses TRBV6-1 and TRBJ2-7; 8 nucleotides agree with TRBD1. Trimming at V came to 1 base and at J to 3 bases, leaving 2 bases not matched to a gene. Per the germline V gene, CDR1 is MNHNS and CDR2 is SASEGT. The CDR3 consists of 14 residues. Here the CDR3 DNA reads TGTGCCAGCAGTGAAGGGGGACAGGTCTACGAGCAGTACTTC. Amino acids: CASSEGGQVYEQYF.

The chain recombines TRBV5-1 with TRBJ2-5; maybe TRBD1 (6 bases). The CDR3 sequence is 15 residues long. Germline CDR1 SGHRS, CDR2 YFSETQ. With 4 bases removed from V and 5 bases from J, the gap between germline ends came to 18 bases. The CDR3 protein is CASSPNTGLLETQYF. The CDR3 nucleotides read TGCGCCAGCAGCCCAAATACAGGGTTACTCGAGACCCAGTACTTC.

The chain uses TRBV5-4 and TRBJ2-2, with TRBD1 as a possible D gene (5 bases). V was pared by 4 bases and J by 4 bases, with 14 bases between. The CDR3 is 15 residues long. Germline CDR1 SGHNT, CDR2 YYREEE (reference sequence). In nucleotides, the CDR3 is TGTGCCAGCAGCCGAATGTCTCAGGGCACCGGGGAGCTGTTTTTT. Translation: CASSRMSQGTGELFF.

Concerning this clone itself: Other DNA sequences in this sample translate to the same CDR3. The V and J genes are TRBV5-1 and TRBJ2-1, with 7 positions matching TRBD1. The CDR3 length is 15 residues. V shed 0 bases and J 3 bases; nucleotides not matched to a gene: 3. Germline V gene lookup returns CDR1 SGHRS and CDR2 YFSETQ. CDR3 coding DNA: TGCGCCAGCAGCTTGGTGACAGGGAGCTACAATGAGCAGTTCTTC. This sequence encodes CASSLVTGSYNEQFF.

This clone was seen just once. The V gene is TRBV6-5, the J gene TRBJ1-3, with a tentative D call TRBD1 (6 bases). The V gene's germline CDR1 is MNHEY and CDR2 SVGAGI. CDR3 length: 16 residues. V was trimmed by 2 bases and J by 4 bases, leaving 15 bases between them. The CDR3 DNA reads TGTGCCAGCAGTTACACCCGAACAGGGTCCGGAAACACCATATATTTT. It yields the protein CASSYTRTGSGNTIYF.

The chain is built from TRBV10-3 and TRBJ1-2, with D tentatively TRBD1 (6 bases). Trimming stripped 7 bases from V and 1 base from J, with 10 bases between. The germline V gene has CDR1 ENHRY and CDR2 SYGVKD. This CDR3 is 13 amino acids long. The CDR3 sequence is CAINSDSNYGYTF. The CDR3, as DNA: TGTGCCATCAACTCGGACAGTAACTATGGCTACACCTTC.